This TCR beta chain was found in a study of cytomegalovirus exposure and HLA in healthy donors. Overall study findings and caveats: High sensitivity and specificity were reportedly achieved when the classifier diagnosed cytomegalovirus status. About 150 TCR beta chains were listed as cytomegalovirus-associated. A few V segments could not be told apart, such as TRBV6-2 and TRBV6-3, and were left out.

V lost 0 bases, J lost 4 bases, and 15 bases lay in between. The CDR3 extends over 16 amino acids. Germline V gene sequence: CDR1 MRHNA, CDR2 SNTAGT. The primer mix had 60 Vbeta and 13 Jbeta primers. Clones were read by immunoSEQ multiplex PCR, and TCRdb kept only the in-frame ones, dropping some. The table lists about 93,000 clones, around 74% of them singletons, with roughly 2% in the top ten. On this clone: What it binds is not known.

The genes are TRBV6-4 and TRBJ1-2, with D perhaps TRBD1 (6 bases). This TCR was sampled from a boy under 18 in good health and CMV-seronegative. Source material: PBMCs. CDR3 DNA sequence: TGTGCCAGCAGTGACTCGAAAGCAGGGGATGCCTATGGCTACACCTTC. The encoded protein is CASSDSKAGDAYGYTF.